The rows below give T cell receptor beta chains drawn from one sample of a study of blood T cell repertoires in COVID-19. Produced via immunoSEQ multiplex PCR; TCRdb's table is partial and in-frame only. The sample consists of more than 300,000 clones, more than 75% of them appearing once. The sample consisted of peripheral blood. The receptors originated from a woman in her late teens or twenties who had recovered from COVID-19. Each CDR3 is given with its conserved first and last residue. D genes are given only for firm matches. The size of a clone is reported for some rows only, either as once, few or many, or as a class for expanded clones.

TRBJ1-5 NA once TRBV9 TGTGCCAGCAGCGGTTCTGGGGAGGGCAATCAGCCCCAGCATTTT CASSGSGEGNQPQHF
TRBJ1-1 TRBD1 NA TRBV5-4 TGTGCCAGCAGCTATCCGGGACAGGGGAACACTGAAGCTTTCTTT CASSYPGQGNTEAFF
TRBJ2-3 TRBD2 NA TRBV9 TGTGCCAGCAGCTACACTAGCGGCGGGTCAGATACGCAGTATTTT CASSYTSGGSDTQYF
TRBJ1-1 NA NA TRBV11-2 TGTGCCAGCAGCTTTAGTTGGGGCACCATGAACACTGAAGCTTTCTTT CASSFSWGTMNTEAFF
TRBJ1-3 TRBD1 NA TRBV5-1 TGCGCCAGCAGCTTTAGGCCAGGGGGCAATGGAAACACCATATATTTT CASSFRPGGNGNTIYF
TRBJ2-5 NA NA TRBV6-1 TGTGCCAGCAGTGACCGACTTCGAGGGGAGACCCAGTACTTC CASSDRLRGETQYF
TRBJ2-5 TRBD1 NA TRBV7-2 TGTGCCAGCAGCTTACGCGACAGGGGAGGAAAGACCCAGTACTTC CASSLRDRGGKTQYF
TRBJ2-3 TRBD1 NA TRBV9 TGTGCCAGCAGCAGGGGACAGGGGACAGATACGCAGTATTTT CASSRGQGTDTQYF
TRBJ2-1 TRBD1 NA TRBV6-5 TGTGCCAGCCGGGACAGGGACCATCAGTGGCAGTTCTTC CASRDRDHQWQFF
TRBJ1-3 NA NA TRBV3-1/TRBV3-2 TGTGCCAGCAGCCCGACGACAGAAGGAAACACCATATATTTT CASSPTTEGNTIYF
TRBJ2-3 TRBD2 NA TRBV27 TGTGCCAGCAGTCGGGACGGGAGGGCCGAGTATGGCACAGATACGCAGTATTTT CASSRDGRAEYGTDTQYF
TRBJ1-5 NA NA TRBV3-1/TRBV3-2 TGTGCCAGCCCGAGACAGTCCCCTGGCAATCAGCCCCAGCATTTT CASPRQSPGNQPQHF
TRBJ1-2 NA NA TRBV25-1 TGTGCCAGCAGTGAACCCCGCGCGGCTCTCTATGGCTACACCTTC CASSEPRAALYGYTF
TRBJ1-5 TRBD1 NA TRBV9 TGTGCCAGCAGCGCGACAGGGGGCCTCGCGGGGCCCCAGCATTTT CASSATGGLAGPQHF
TRBJ2-3 NA NA TRBV18 TGTGCCAGCTCACCCAGGGGCCTTAGTACAGATACGCAGTATTTT CASSPRGLSTDTQYF
TRBJ2-1 NA NA TRBV5-5 TGTGCCAGCAGCGGGTCGGGAGAGGGATACAATGAGCAGTTCTTC CASSGSGEGYNEQFF
TRBJ1-2 NA NA TRBV30 TGTGCCTGGTCAGGGGATGCTAACTATGGCTACACCTTC CAWSGDANYGYTF
TRBJ2-1 TRBD2 NA TRBV6-6 TGTGCCAGCAGTCCTGCTTTTGGCGGGAGGTTCAGTGAGCAGTTCTTC CASSPAFGGRFSEQFF
TRBJ2-5 NA NA TRBV5-4 TGTGCCAGCAGCACCCGTCGGGATCCTAAAGAGACCCAGTACTTC CASSTRRDPKETQYF
TRBJ1-2 NA NA TRBV7-2 TGTGCCAGCAGCCTAGCCCTCCCAGGTGGCTACACCTTC CASSLALPGGYTF
TRBJ1-5 NA NA TRBV30 TGTGCCTGGAGTGTACTTGGTCAGGTTGAGCCCCAGCATTTT CAWSVLGQVEPQHF
TRBJ1-2 NA NA TRBV28 TGTGCCAGCAGTTTAGGCACAGGCGGTTTCGGCTACACCTTC CASSLGTGGFGYTF
TRBJ2-3 TRBD2 NA TRBV5-1 TGCGCCAGCAGGGTTGGGACTAGCGGAGATACGCAGTATTTT CASRVGTSGDTQYF
TRBJ2-5 NA NA TRBV10-3 TGTGCCGGGGCTCCGGGACTCGGGGAGACCCAGTACTTC CAGAPGLGETQYF
TRBJ1-1 NA NA TRBV14 TGTGCCAGCAGCCTTCGGCGGGGCTCTAACACTGAAGCTTTCTTT CASSLRRGSNTEAFF
TRBJ2-3 TRBD2 NA TRBV3-1/TRBV3-2 TGTGCCAGCAGCCGCGGGAGGACAGATACGCAGTATTTT CASSRGRTDTQYF
TRBJ1-4 TRBD1 NA TRBV6-5 TGTGCCAGCAGTTCCCCCTCGAAGGGGGCCCTGGAAAAACTGTTTTTT CASSSPSKGALEKLFF
TRBJ1-1 NA once TRBV7-9 TGTGCCAGCACCCCTGAGCAGGGTTGGAGGGGCACTGAAGCTTTCTTT CASTPEQGWRGTEAFF
TRBJ1-1 TRBD1 NA TRBV18 TGTGCCAGCTCCCACAGGGGGCAGGACACTGAAGCTTTCTTT CASSHRGQDTEAFF
TRBJ2-5 TRBD2 many TRBV5-8 TGTGCCAGCAGCTTGCCCCGGACTAGCGGGAGGGCCCGTCGAGAGACCCAGTACTTC CASSLPRTSGRARRETQYF
TRBJ2-1 TRBD2 once TRBV13 TGTGCCAGCAGCTCCCCCCTTGGCGGGAGGGGTGAGCAGTTCTTC CASSSPLGGRGEQFF